The clone carrying this T cell receptor (beta chain) was observed many times. Its antigen is not identified. 5'RACE with constant-segment primers built TCRalpha and TCRbeta cDNA libraries with UMIs. A single record per CDR3 protein comes from TCRdb applying MiXCR to the 5' RACE reads. The sample lists 150,000 to 200,000 distinct CDR3 sequences; 10% to 15% were seen once. These data belong to a study of T-cell memory formation after mild COVID-19. Findings and caveats of the study: Most CD4+ clones that shrank were in CM and EM, while CD8+ ones turned up in EMRA. Contracting clones from day 15 to 85 showed balanced CD4/CD8; later expanders favored CD4+.

CDR3 length equals 17 residues. Germline V gene data show CDR1 as KGHDR and CDR2 as SFDVKD. After removal of 7 bases from V and 0 bases from J, the junction contained 10 bases not matched to a gene. The chain links TRBV24-1 to TRBJ2-3; 9 bases map to TRBD1. Sequenced sample: PBMCs or a T cell subset sorted from them (not recorded which). The sequence derives from a man aged 18 to 30 who had mild COVID-19 (a few samples of this study predate the infection). Cell type and time point are not known. CDR3 amino acids: CATSMSGQGHSTDTQYF. The CDR3 coding sequence is TGTGCCACCAGCATGTCGGGACAGGGACACAGCACAGATACGCAGTATTTT.